Only a few counts were recorded for the clone carrying this TCR beta chain. What it binds is unknown. This sample stems from a study of response to subunit inactivated influenza vaccine. Study-wide results and limits: Few new T cells, the authors suggested, are recruited by each seasonal influenza vaccination.

TCRdb re-called the RT-PCR reads through MiXCR, storing one row per CDR3 protein. The sample comprises hundreds of thousands of distinct CDR3 sequences, 7.5% to 8.5% of which are singletons, and over 10% rests with the top ten. This CDR3 spans 15 amino acids. The V gene is TRBV21-1, the J gene TRBJ2-1; TRBD2, as called in the table, went unchecked against the DNA. TRBV21-1 is annotated as a pseudogene. Material: PBMCs from blood, obtained less than 30 months after vaccination. The TCR originated in a man between 50 and 69 years old who received an inactivated influenza vaccine. CDR3 nucleotide sequence: TGTGCCAGCAGCCCTCGACTAGCGGATTACAATGAGCAGTTCTTC. Its translation is CASSPRLADYNEQFF.